These 23 T cell receptor beta chains were all obtained from the same sample, sequenced in a study of blood T cell repertoires in COVID-19. Clones were sequenced by immunoSEQ multiplex PCR, and TCRdb holds only the in-frame ones, with some missing. The sample contains 90,000 to 120,000 clones, around 90% of which appear only once. The sample comprised peripheral blood. Receptor source: a human donor in a cohort sampled during active COVID-19.

The chain links TRBV28 to TRBJ2-7; TRBD1 aligns across 10 bases. The CDR3 is made up of 20 amino acids. V trimming: 3 bases; J trimming: 3 bases; junction bases outside the gene matches: 20. Germline V gene sequence: CDR1 MDHEN, CDR2 SYDVKM. The CDR3 DNA sequence: TGTGCCAGCAGTTTCCCGGGTGATGACAGGGGGCCAGTATTAAACTACGAGCAGTACTTC. It specifies CASSFPGDDRGPVLNYEQYF.

The V and J genes are TRBV4-1 and TRBJ2-1, with a tentative D call TRBD2 (5 bases). Trimming removed 1 base from V and 5 bases from J, with 15 bases in between. The CDR3 has 16 amino acids. Germline V lookup: CDR1 MGHRA, CDR2 YSYEKL. The CDR3 sequence: CASSQVRPPGNNEQFF. For the CDR3, the DNA is TGCGCCAGCAGCCAAGTAAGGCCCCCGGGAAACAATGAGCAGTTCTTC.

The count of this clone is one. The chain has TRBV4-1 and TRBJ2-3; D remains ambiguous. Trimming took 1 base from V and 0 from J, leaving 5 bases between them. The V gene's germline CDR1 is MGHRA and CDR2 YSYEKL. This CDR3 is 14 amino acids long. DNA for the CDR3: TGCGCCAGCAGCCAAGTACAGAGCACAGATACGCAGTATTTT. It is translated as CASSQVQSTDTQYF.

J is TRBJ2-1 and V is TRBV15; no firm D call. The CDR3 contains 13 residues. V gave up 1 base and J gave up 8 bases, with 9 bases separating them. Germline V gives CDR1 LNHNV, CDR2 YYDKDF (reference sequence). CDR3 in amino acids: CATSRVRLDEQFF. As DNA, the CDR3 is TGTGCCACCAGCAGAGTGCGTTTGGATGAGCAGTTCTTC.

The J gene is TRBJ1-2, the V gene TRBV15, with unresolved D. This CDR3 comprises 12 residues. With 3 bases removed from V and 8 bases from J, the gap between germline ends came to 10 bases. Germline assignment: CDR1 LNHNV and CDR2 YYDKDF (reference sequence). CDR3 loop: CATSSPAFGYTF. The CDR3 nucleotides are TGTGCCACCAGCAGCCCCGCGTTCGGCTACACCTTC.

This clone came up a few times. This chain connects TRBV5-6 to TRBJ1-3, with unresolved D. V lost 3 bases and J 0 bases, leaving 13 bases between the germline ends. The CDR3 totals 16 residues. Germline CDR1 SGHDT, CDR2 YYEEEE. CDR3 sequence reads: CASSSRLSHSGNTIYF. The CDR3, as DNA: TGTGCCAGCAGCTCCCGACTCTCACACTCTGGAAACACCATATATTTT.

This chain joins TRBV6-2 or TRBV6-3 and TRBJ1-6; D remains unclear. The CDR3 loop spans 18 amino acids. Trimming cost V 4 bases and J 5 bases, with 21 bases left between them. Per germline, CDR1 MNHEY and CDR2 SVGEGT. The CDR3 DNA reads as TGTGCCAGCAGTTGGGGAGATCTTCAACACTCACATAATTCACCCCTCCACTTT. This codes for CASSWGDLQHSHNSPLHF.

The chain uses TRBV3-1 (or the pseudogene TRBV3-2) and TRBJ2-1; 8 nucleotides agree with TRBD2. The CDR3 contains 18 residues. After removal of 1 base from V and 5 bases from J, the junction contained 13 bases not matched to a gene. Germline V lookup: CDR1 LGHDT, CDR2 YNNKEL (reference sequence). CDR3 in DNA: TGTGCCAGCAGCCAAGTGCCTCAGTTGGGACTAGGACACAATGAGCAGTTCTTC. Translated, it gives CASSQVPQLGLGHNEQFF.

CDR3 DNA: TGTGCCAGCAGCTTAGCACTGAACACCGGGGAGCTGTTTTTT. It encodes CASSLALNTGELFF. The chain employs TRBV13 and TRBJ2-2; D unclear. The V and J ends lost 1 base and 1 base respectively, with 4 bases between them. This CDR3 region has 14 residues. CDR1 is PRHDT, CDR2 FYEKMQ, per germline (reference sequence).

The chain employs TRBV7-6 and TRBJ1-4; D is ambiguous. The CDR3 extends over 15 amino acids. V lost 5 bases to trimming and J lost 7 bases, with 17 bases between them. Germline CDR1 and CDR2: SGHVS and FNYEAQ. CDR3 in DNA: TGTGCCAGCAGCCCCCGGCGGGGTCCGGGTGAAAAACTGTTTTTT. It translates to CASSPRRGPGEKLFF. Supplemented by reference TRBV7-6 and TRBJ1-4, the full variable domain reads GAGVSQSPRYKVTKRGQDVALRCDPISGHVSLYWYRQALGQGPEFLTYFNYEAQQDKSGLPNDRFSAERPEGSISTLTIQRTEQRDSAMYRCASSPRRGPGEKLFFGSGTQLSVL.

The rearrangement links TRBV7-9 to TRBJ1-1; D ambiguous. The CDR3 consists of 15 residues. Germline V gives CDR1 SEHNR, CDR2 FQNEAQ (reference sequence). V was clipped by 1 base and J by 10 bases, with 19 bases between them. The CDR3 sequence: CASSLGSQTLTSAFF. The CDR3 bases are TGTGCCAGCAGCTTAGGGAGTCAGACCCTCACTTCAGCTTTCTTT.

The chain uses TRBV5-1 and TRBJ2-1; 10 bases are a match to TRBD2. The CDR3 has 14 amino acids. With V trimmed by 4 bases and J by 15 bases, 13 bases remained unmatched. Germline CDR1 reads SGHRS; CDR2 reads YFSETQ. The CDR3 spells CASSGGLAYLPPFF. CDR3 nucleotides: TGCGCCAGCAGCGGGGGACTAGCGTACCTACCCCCGTTCTTC.

The CDR3 here is CASSLSPGSTIYF. The CDR3 DNA reads as TGTGCCAGCAGTTTATCCCCGGGGAGCACCATATATTTT. The J gene is TRBJ1-3, the V gene TRBV28, with D uncertain. The CDR3 consists of 13 residues. Germline-derived CDR1 and CDR2 are MDHEN and SYDVKM. Between the trimmed V and J ends, which lost 1 base and 9 bases, there was a span of 10 bases.

In its sample, this clone was seen once. This chain joins TRBV6-5 and TRBJ2-7; 9 bases agree with TRBD1. This CDR3 is built from 14 residues. The V gene's germline CDR1 is MNHEY and CDR2 SVGAGI. Losses at the gene ends were 6 bases for V and 2 bases for J; bases not matched to a gene: 5. In DNA, the CDR3 is TGTGCCAGCAGCGGACAGGGGCGTCCCTACGAGCAGTACTTC. It encodes CASSGQGRPYEQYF.

This chain joins TRBV5-4 and TRBJ2-6, with unresolved D. V was cut by 4 bases and J by 2 bases, with 13 bases left in between. The CDR3 runs 16 residues. Germline-derived CDR1 and CDR2 are SGHNT and YYREEE (reference sequence). DNA of the CDR3: TGTGCCAGCAGCACGGGTCGGCGTGCTGGGGCCAACGTCCTGACTTTC. As protein: CASSTGRRAGANVLTF.

This chain uses TRBV9 with TRBJ1-1, with unresolved D. Germline V lookup: CDR1 SGDLS, CDR2 YYNGEE. Trimming cost V 3 bases and J 6 bases, with 12 bases left between them. The CDR3 totals 13 residues. This CDR3 reads CASSGLLRSEAFF. CDR3 nucleotide sequence: TGTGCCAGCAGCGGCCTACTTAGATCTGAAGCTTTCTTT.

The count of this clone is one. The rearrangement links TRBV9 to TRBJ2-1; TRBD2 agrees at 12 bases. Germline V gene lookup returns CDR1 SGDLS and CDR2 YYNGEE. This CDR3 contains 16 residues. The V and J ends lost 3 bases and 3 bases, in that order; junction bases with no gene match: 4. The CDR3: CASSGPGLAGYNEQFF. CDR3 bases: TGTGCCAGCAGCGGACCGGGACTAGCGGGCTACAATGAGCAGTTCTTC.

The chain has TRBV24-1 and TRBJ1-6; D remains ambiguous. Germline CDR1 KGHDR, CDR2 SFDVKD. The CDR3 spans 13 residues. The germline V and J ends were trimmed by 4 bases and 12 bases, with 12 bases remaining between them. CDR3 in amino acids: CATSDADGRPLHF. The CDR3 nucleotides are TGTGCCACCAGTGACGCGGACGGGAGACCCCTCCACTTT.

This clone has more than one count but fewer than ten. J is TRBJ1-6 and V is TRBV6-5; D is uncertain. Deletions cut 10 bases from V and 10 bases from J, with 20 bases between. CDR3 length: 14 amino acids. The germline V gene has CDR1 MNHEY and CDR2 SVGAGI. The CDR3 DNA sequence: TGTGCCACCAAACCGGCGGATTTGTTCTCACCCCTCCACTTT. This gives the protein CATKPADLFSPLHF.

This chain uses TRBV21-1 with TRBJ2-1; the table calls TRBD1, which could not be checked here. TRBV21-1 is classified as a pseudogene. The CDR3 contains 17 residues. The CDR3: CASSKEGPGQLYNEQFF. The CDR3 DNA follows: TGTGCCAGCAGCAAAGAGGGGCCTGGACAGCTCTACAATGAGCAGTTCTTC.

The chain joins TRBV11-3 to TRBJ2-1; the D is unclear. The CDR3 has 15 residues. In germline, CDR1 is SGHNT, CDR2 YENEEA. Trimming took 0 bases from V and 2 from J, leaving 8 bases between them. CDR3 coding DNA: TGTGCCAGCAGCTTAGATCCAAGCCCCTACAATGAGCAGTTCTTC. Its protein product is CASSLDPSPYNEQFF.

J is TRBJ1-4 and V is TRBV7-3; 12 bases map to TRBD1. This CDR3 is built from 14 residues. The V and J ends lost 8 bases and 8 bases, in that order; junction bases with no gene match: 6. The germline gives CDR1 SGHTA, CDR2 FQGTGA. The CDR3 reads CASCRDRGQEKLFF. CDR3 in DNA: TGTGCCAGCTGCCGGGACAGGGGGCAGGAAAAACTGTTTTTT.

The chain couples TRBV7-2 to TRBJ2-5; 11 positions match TRBD2. The trim removed 5 bases at V and 3 bases at J, leaving 5 bases unmatched. The germline gives CDR1 SGHTA, CDR2 FQGNSA. CDR3 length: 15 amino acids. The CDR3 bases are TGTGCCAGCAGCCCCCCGGGACTAGCGGAAGAGACCCAGTACTTC. It is translated as CASSPPGLAEETQYF.